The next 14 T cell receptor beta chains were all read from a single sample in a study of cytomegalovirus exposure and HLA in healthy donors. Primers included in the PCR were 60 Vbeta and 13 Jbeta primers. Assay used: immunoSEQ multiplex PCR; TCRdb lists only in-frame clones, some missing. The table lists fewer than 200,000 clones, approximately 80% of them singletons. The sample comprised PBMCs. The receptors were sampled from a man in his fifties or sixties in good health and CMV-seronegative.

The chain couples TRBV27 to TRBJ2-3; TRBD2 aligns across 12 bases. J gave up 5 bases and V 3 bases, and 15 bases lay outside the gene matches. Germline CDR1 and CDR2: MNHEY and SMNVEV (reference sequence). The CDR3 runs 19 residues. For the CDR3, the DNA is TGTGCCAGCAGTTTCCTACGTCGGGCTAGCGGGAGGGCCGGAGATACGCAGTATTTT. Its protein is CASSFLRRASGRAGDTQYF.

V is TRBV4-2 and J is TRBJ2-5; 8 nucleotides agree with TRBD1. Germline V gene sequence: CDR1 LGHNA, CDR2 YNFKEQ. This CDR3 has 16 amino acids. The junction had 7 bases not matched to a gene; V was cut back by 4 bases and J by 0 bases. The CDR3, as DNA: TGTGCCAGCAGCCGACGGGACAGGAATCACCAAGAGACCCAGTACTTC. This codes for CASSRRDRNHQETQYF.

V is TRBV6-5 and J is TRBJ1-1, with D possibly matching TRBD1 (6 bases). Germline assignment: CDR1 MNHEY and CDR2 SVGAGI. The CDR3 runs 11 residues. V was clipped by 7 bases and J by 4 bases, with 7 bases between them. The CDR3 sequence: CASTRGTEAFF. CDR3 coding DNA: TGTGCCAGCACCAGGGGCACTGAAGCTTTCTTT.

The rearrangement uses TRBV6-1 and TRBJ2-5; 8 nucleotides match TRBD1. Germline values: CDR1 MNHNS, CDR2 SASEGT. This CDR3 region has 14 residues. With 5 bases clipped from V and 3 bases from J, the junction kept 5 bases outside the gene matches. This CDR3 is CASSTGTGEETQYF. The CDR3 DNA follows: TGTGCCAGCAGTACCGGGACAGGCGAAGAGACCCAGTACTTC.

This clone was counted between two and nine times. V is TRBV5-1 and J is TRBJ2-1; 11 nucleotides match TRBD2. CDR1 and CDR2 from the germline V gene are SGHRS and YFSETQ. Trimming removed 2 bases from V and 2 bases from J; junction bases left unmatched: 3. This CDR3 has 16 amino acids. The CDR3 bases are TGCGCCAGCAGCTTTGCTAGCGGGGGGACCTACAATGAGCAGTTCTTC. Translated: CASSFASGGTYNEQFF.

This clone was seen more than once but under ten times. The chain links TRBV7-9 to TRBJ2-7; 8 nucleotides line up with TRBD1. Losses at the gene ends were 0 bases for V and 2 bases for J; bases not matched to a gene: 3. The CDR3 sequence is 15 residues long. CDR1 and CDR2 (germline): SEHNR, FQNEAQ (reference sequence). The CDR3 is CASSLATGDPYEQYF. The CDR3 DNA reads TGTGCCAGCAGCTTAGCGACAGGGGACCCCTACGAGCAGTACTTC.

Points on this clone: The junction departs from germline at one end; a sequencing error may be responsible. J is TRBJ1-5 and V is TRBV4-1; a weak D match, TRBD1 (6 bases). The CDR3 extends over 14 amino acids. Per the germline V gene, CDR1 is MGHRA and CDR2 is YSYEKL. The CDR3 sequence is CASSQDRGNQPQNF. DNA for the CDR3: TGCGCCAGCAGCCAAGACAGGGGCAATCAGCCCCAGAATTTT.

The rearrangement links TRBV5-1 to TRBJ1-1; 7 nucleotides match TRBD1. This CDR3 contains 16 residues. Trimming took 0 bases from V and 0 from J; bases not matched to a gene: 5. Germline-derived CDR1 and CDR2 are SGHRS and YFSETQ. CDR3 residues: CASSLAGTGVNTEAFF. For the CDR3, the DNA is TGCGCCAGCAGCTTGGCCGGAACAGGGGTGAACACTGAAGCTTTCTTT.

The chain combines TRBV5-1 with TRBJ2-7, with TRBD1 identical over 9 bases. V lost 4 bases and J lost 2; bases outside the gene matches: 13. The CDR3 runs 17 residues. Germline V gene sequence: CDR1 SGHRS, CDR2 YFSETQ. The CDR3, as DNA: TGCGCCAGCAGCGGCGCTGAGGACAGGGGACCCGCCTACGAGCAGTACTTC. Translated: CASSGAEDRGPAYEQYF. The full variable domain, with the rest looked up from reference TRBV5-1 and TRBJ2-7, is KAGVTQTPRYLIKTRGQQVTLSCSPISGHRSVSWYQQTPGQGLQFLFEYFSETQRNKGNFPGRFSGRQFSNSRSEMNVSTLELGDSALYLCASSGAEDRGPAYEQYFGPGTRLTVT.

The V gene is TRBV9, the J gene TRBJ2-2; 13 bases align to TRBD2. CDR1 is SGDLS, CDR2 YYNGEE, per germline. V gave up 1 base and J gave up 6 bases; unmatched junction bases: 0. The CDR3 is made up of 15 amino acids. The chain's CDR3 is CASSVTSGGAGELFF. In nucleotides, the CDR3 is TGTGCCAGCAGCGTAACTAGCGGGGGGGCCGGGGAGCTGTTTTTT.

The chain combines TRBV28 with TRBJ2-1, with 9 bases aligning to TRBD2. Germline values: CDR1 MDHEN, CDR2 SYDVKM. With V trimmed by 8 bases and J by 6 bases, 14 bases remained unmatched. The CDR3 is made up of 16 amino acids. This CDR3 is CASHLSGRGLGNEQFF. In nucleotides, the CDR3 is TGTGCCAGCCACCTTAGCGGGAGAGGACTAGGCAATGAGCAGTTCTTC.

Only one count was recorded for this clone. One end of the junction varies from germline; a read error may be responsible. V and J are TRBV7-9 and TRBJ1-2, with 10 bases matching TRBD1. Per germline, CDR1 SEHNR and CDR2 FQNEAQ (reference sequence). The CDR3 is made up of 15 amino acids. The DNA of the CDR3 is TGTTCCAGCAGCCTGGGACAGGGGACCAACTATGGCTACACCTTC. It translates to CSSSLGQGTNYGYTF. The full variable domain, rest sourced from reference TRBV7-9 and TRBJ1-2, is DTGVSQNPRHKITKRGQNVTFRCDPISEHNRLYWYRQTLGQGPEFLTYFQNEAQLEKSRLLSDRFSAERPKGSFSTLEIQRTEQGDSAMYLCSSSLGQGTNYGYTFGSGTRLTVV.

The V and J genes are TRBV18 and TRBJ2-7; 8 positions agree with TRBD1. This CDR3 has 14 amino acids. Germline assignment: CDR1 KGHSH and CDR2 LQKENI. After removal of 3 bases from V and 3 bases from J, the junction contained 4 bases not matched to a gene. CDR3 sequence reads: CASSPPTGVYEQYF. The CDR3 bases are TGTGCCAGCTCACCCCCGACAGGGGTCTACGAGCAGTACTTC.

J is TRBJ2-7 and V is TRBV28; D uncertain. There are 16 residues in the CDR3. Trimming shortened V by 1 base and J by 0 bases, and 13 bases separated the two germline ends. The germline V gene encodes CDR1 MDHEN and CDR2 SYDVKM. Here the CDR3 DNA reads TGTGCCAGCAGTTTATTCGCGGCGGAGCCCTCCTACGAGCAGTACTTC. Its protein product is CASSLFAAEPSYEQYF.